This TCR beta chain was identified in a study of T cells in Graves' hyperthyroidism and ophthalmopathy. V was pared by 7 bases and J by 5 bases, with 17 bases between. The CDR3 has 14 residues. Germline CDR1 is MNHNS and CDR2 is SASEGT. RNA transcripts gave rise to amplified TCR beta CDR3 regions. A first-round RT-PCR of the TCR CDR3 used the HTBI primer set. In TCRdb, the multiplex PCR reads were re-called with MiXCR into one record per CDR3 protein. The sample yields more than 550,000 distinct CDR3 sequences, 15% to 20% seen once. The blood sample predates any ophthalmopathy symptoms, coming from first hyperthyroidism diagnosis. The PBMCs studied were ones that came from 10 ml fresh peripheral blood.

This TCR was sampled from a woman aged 50 to 60 with Graves' hyperthyroidism that later progressed to Graves' ophthalmopathy. V usage is TRBV6-1 and J usage is TRBJ2-5, with D uncertain. Material: blood. The CDR3 DNA reads as TGTGCCAGCACCCTCGGGCTTATTGGGGAGACCCAGTACTTC. Its protein is CASTLGLIGETQYF.